This T cell receptor beta chain was observed in a study of a mutant IDH1 vaccine in newly diagnosed glioma. As for this clone: Its antigen is unknown.

Regarding time point: week 23, last vaccination. Each dose of the vaccine consisted of 300 ug of mutant IDH1 20-mer peptide, with topical imiquimod. Produced via immunoSEQ multiplex PCR; TCRdb's table is partial and in-frame only. The data hold tens of thousands of clones, with roughly 85% observed a single time. Trimming took off 6 bases at V and 3 bases at J, with 12 bases between the two ends. The germline CDR1 and CDR2 sequences are MNHEY and SMNVEV (reference sequence). There are 13 residues in the CDR3. V is TRBV27 and J is TRBJ2-7; perhaps TRBD1 as D (5 bases). The source material was PBMCs, sampled from a glioma patient whose treatment included an IDH1 peptide vaccine. This receptor was identified in a woman between 50 and 59 years old with glioma. This CDR3 reads CASSQGAFYEQYF. In DNA, the CDR3 is TGTGCCAGCAGCCAAGGGGCCTTCTACGAGCAGTACTTC.